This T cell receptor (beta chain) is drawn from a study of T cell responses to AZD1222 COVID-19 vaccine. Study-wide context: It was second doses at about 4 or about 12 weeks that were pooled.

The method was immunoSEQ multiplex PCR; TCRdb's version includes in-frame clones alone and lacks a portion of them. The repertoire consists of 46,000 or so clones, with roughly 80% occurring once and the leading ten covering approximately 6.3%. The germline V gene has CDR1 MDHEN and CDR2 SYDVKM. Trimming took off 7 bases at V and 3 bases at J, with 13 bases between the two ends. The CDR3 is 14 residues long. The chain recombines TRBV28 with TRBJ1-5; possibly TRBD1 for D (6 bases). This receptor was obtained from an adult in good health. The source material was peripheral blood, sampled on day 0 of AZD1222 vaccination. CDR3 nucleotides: TGTGCCAGCATCACTGGGGGCTTCAATCAGCCCCAGCATTTT. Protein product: CASITGGFNQPQHF.